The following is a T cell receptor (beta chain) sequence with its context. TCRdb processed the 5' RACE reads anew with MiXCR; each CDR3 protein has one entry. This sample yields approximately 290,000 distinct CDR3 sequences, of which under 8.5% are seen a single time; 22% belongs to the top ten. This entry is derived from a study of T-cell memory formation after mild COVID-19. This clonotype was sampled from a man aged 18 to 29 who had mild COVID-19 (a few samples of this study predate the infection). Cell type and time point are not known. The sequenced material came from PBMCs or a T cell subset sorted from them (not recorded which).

For the CDR3, the DNA is TGTGCCAGCAGCCCCCTCCCGGCTAGCGGGGATTTCACAGATACGCAGTATTTT. Translation gives CASSPLPASGDFTDTQYF. The V gene is TRBV4-2, the J gene TRBJ2-3, with 9 bases fitting TRBD2. The CDR3 covers 18 residues. V lost 4 bases, J lost 2 bases, and 13 bases stayed unmatched. The germline CDR1 and CDR2 sequences are LGHNA and YNFKEQ.